This entry describes one TCR beta chain. Unexposed donor CD4+ T cells date from about 2011-2019, before the COVID-19 pandemic. These data come from a study of CD4 T cells in relation to SARS-CoV-2 and coronaviruses. Only in-frame clones appear in the TCRdb table, and some are missing; sequencing was by immunoSEQ multiplex PCR. The sample holds 50,000 to 70,000 clones; around 87% are singletons and the top ten take about 1.6%. The CDR3 runs 14 residues. The germline V gene encodes CDR1 KGHDR and CDR2 SFDVKD. Trimming removed 0 bases from V and 8 bases from J, with 12 bases in between. The receptor comes from a human donor in good health. The chain couples TRBV24-1 to TRBJ2-5; D gene uncertain. Material for sequencing was memory CD4+ T cells from PBMCs. CDR3 sequence: CATSDLGVVGTQYF. DNA of the CDR3: TGTGCCACCAGTGATTTGGGCGTAGTGGGAACCCAGTACTTC.